A single sample gave rise to the 27 T cell receptor beta chains below, sequenced in a study of shared clonotypes between healthy human individuals. Assay: immunoSEQ multiplex PCR; the TCRdb copy retains only in-frame clones and omits some. The table lists a few million clones, more than 80% of them singletons, with around 0.14% in the top ten. The material sequenced was naive CD4+ T cells sorted from blood. This sample's subset: CD45RA+ positively selected. These receptors all stem from a man aged 18 to 29 in good health.

This clone was detected a few times. This rearrangement joins TRBV30 to TRBJ1-5; D may be TRBD1 (6 bases). This CDR3 contains 13 residues. The V end lost 0 bases, the J end lost 8 bases, and 11 bases lay between the germline ends. Germline V gene sequence: CDR1 GTSNPN, CDR2 SVGIG (reference sequence). The CDR3, as DNA: TGTGCCTGGAGTGTAACAGGGAGGGAGCCCCAGCATTTT. This sequence encodes CAWSVTGREPQHF. Filled out from reference TRBV30 and TRBJ1-5, the complete variable domain reads SQTIHQWPATLVQPVGSPLSLECTVEGTSNPNLYWYRQAAGRGLQLLFYSVGIGQISSEVPQNLSASRPQDRQFILSSKKLLLSDSGFYLCAWSVTGREPQHFGDGTRLSIL.

This chain uses TRBV7-9 with TRBJ1-1, with 7 bases aligning to TRBD1. CDR1 and CDR2 (germline): SEHNR, FQNEAQ (reference sequence). This CDR3 comprises 13 residues. The J segment lost 6 bases and the V segment lost 4 bases, leaving 5 bases of the junction unmatched. CDR3 amino acids: CASSYGQAPEAFF. The CDR3 nucleotides are TGTGCCAGCAGCTACGGACAGGCGCCTGAAGCTTTCTTT. Using reference TRBV7-9 and TRBJ1-1 for the parts outside the CDR3, the full variable domain is DTGVSQNPRHKITKRGQNVTFRCDPISEHNRLYWYRQTLGQGPEFLTYFQNEAQLEKSRLLSDRFSAERPKGSFSTLEIQRTEQGDSAMYLCASSYGQAPEAFFGQGTRLTVV.

The chain employs TRBV19 and TRBJ2-6, with 8 bases lining up with TRBD2. The J segment lost 1 base and the V segment lost 3 bases, leaving 5 bases of the junction unmatched. CDR3 length: 17 amino acids. In germline, CDR1 is LNHDA, CDR2 SQIVND (reference sequence). The CDR3 DNA follows: TGTGCCAGTAGTATGGGACTAGGGGCATCTGGGGCCAACGTCCTGACTTTC. It yields the protein CASSMGLGASGANVLTF.

This chain links TRBV20-1 with TRBJ2-3; 7 bases match TRBD2. Unmatched junction bases numbered 2, after V lost 7 bases and J lost 4 bases. The CDR3 runs to 11 residues. Germline CDR1 DFQATT, CDR2 SNEGSKA (reference sequence). The CDR3 sequence: CSGGGADTQYF. The CDR3 DNA is TGCAGTGGGGGAGGGGCAGATACGCAGTATTTT.

Comments on this clone: This CDR3 is also generated by other DNA sequences in the sample. CDR3 region: CASSLDGDTEAFF. CDR3 DNA sequence: TGTGCCAGCAGCCTCGACGGCGACACTGAAGCTTTCTTT. This chain connects TRBV7-9 to TRBJ1-1; D uncertain. Germline-derived CDR1 and CDR2 are SEHNR and FQNEAQ (reference sequence). The CDR3 spans 13 residues. Trimming left V 5 bases short and J 3 bases short, with 10 bases between.

This clone is a singleton in its sample. This chain joins TRBV7-9 and TRBJ1-6, with D perhaps matching TRBD1 (5 bases). CDR1 is SEHNR and CDR2 is FQNEAQ in the germline V gene (reference sequence). Between the trimmed V and J ends, which lost 10 bases and 6 bases, there was a span of 16 bases. The CDR3 covers 14 residues. CDR3 sequence (DNA): TGTGCCACCAACCCGGGGACGTTTAATTCACCCCTCCACTTT. Its protein is CATNPGTFNSPLHF. The whole variable domain, filled in from reference TRBV7-9 and TRBJ1-6, reads DTGVSQNPRHKITKRGQNVTFRCDPISEHNRLYWYRQTLGQGPEFLTYFQNEAQLEKSRLLSDRFSAERPKGSFSTLEIQRTEQGDSAMYLCATNPGTFNSPLHFGNGTRLTVT.

The V and J genes are TRBV27 and TRBJ1-1; D is unclear. The CDR3 is 14 residues long. Germline V gene sequence: CDR1 MNHEY, CDR2 SMNVEV (reference sequence). The V end lost 6 bases, the J end lost 5 bases, and 16 bases lay between the germline ends. The CDR3 loop is CASRRLLEGTEAFF. CDR3 nucleotide sequence: TGTGCCAGCAGGAGGCTATTGGAAGGAACTGAAGCTTTCTTT.

This clone was detected only once. This sequence joins TRBV5-8 and TRBJ2-3, with 7 bases identical to TRBD1. The trim removed 3 bases at V and 8 bases at J, leaving 9 bases unmatched. Germline CDR1 and CDR2: SGHTS and YDEGEE. The CDR3 runs to 14 residues. The CDR3 here is CASSSGTVGGTQYF. The CDR3 DNA reads as TGTGCCAGCAGCTCCGGGACAGTCGGAGGTACGCAGTATTTT.

The chain uses TRBV5-1 and TRBJ2-7; tentatively, D is TRBD1 or TRBD2 (6 bases each). CDR1 is SGHRS and CDR2 is YFSETQ in the germline V gene. V lost 4 bases, J lost 7 bases, and 24 bases lay in between. The CDR3 totals 16 residues. Here the CDR3 reads CASSPGEEGPRWEQYF. The CDR3 DNA sequence: TGCGCCAGCAGCCCAGGGGAGGAGGGCCCCCGGTGGGAGCAGTACTTC.

The rearrangement links TRBV9 to TRBJ2-1; D not resolved. Between the trimmed V and J ends, which lost 3 bases and 1 base, there was a span of 14 bases. The CDR3 is 16 residues long. Germline values: CDR1 SGDLS, CDR2 YYNGEE. CDR3 nucleotide sequence: TGTGCCAGCAGCGCCGTTCAAAAGGAGTCCTACAATGAGCAGTTCTTC. This sequence encodes CASSAVQKESYNEQFF.

In regard to this clone: Relative to the germline gene, one junction end is altered; a read error may explain this. The chain is built from TRBV18 and TRBJ1-1, with a tentative D call TRBD1 (5 bases). This CDR3 is built from 13 residues. Germline loops: CDR1 KGHSH, CDR2 LQKENI. The CDR3 protein is CASSPQDGTEAFF. CDR3 in DNA: TGTGCCAGCTCGCCACAGGACGGCACTGAAGCTTTCTTT.

V and J are TRBV10-1 and TRBJ2-3; 9 nucleotides match TRBD1. Germline values: CDR1 WNHNN, CDR2 SYGVQD (reference sequence). CDR3 length equals 14 residues. With 4 bases clipped from V and 6 bases from J, the junction kept 5 bases outside the gene matches. For the CDR3, the DNA is TGCGCCAGCAGTGTTGGGACAGGGATCGATACGCAGTATTTT. Protein product: CASSVGTGIDTQYF.

The chain combines TRBV7-6 with TRBJ2-3, with TRBD1 matching over 9 bases. This CDR3 contains 15 residues. The V gene's germline CDR1 is SGHVS and CDR2 FNYEAQ. Losses at the gene ends were 5 bases for V and 1 base for J; bases not matched to a gene: 4. CDR3 residues: CASSPGQGGTDTQYF. The CDR3 DNA reads TGTGCCAGCAGCCCGGGACAGGGAGGCACAGATACGCAGTATTTT.

This clone was picked up a small number of times. J is TRBJ1-2 and V is TRBV19; D possibly corresponds to TRBD1 (5 bases). V dropped 1 base and J dropped 0 bases, with 9 bases sitting between them. In germline, CDR1 is LNHDA, CDR2 SQIVND (reference sequence). The CDR3 is 15 amino acids. Written as DNA, the CDR3 is TGTGCCAGTAGTATAGCCCAGGGTCCTAACTATGGCTACACCTTC. Translated: CASSIAQGPNYGYTF.

This chain uses TRBV6-1 with TRBJ1-6, with D maybe TRBD1 (5 bases). The CDR3 is 17 residues long. CDR1 is MNHNS, CDR2 SASEGT, per germline. V was clipped by 2 bases and J by 7 bases, with 18 bases between them. This CDR3 is CASSEWGWQGGNSPLHF. CDR3 DNA: TGTGCCAGCAGTGAATGGGGATGGCAGGGAGGGAATTCACCCCTCCACTTT.

The chain uses TRBV18 and TRBJ2-5; maybe TRBD1 (6 bases). This CDR3 has 14 amino acids. Trimming pared 4 bases from V and 2 bases from J, leaving 11 bases between. Germline lookup yields CDR1 KGHSH and CDR2 LQKENI. CDR3 in amino acids: CASSRQGMQETQYF. The CDR3 DNA sequence: TGTGCCAGCTCACGGCAGGGGATGCAAGAGACCCAGTACTTC.

V gene TRBV27 combines with J gene TRBJ1-5; no clear D. The V gene's germline CDR1 is MNHEY and CDR2 SMNVEV (reference sequence). The CDR3 has 14 residues. The V end lost 5 bases, the J end lost 7 bases, and 15 bases lay between the germline ends. CDR3 sequence: CASSPRRSSQPQHF. CDR3 DNA sequence: TGTGCCAGCAGTCCCCGCAGGAGTAGCCAGCCCCAGCATTTT.

V is TRBV27 and J is TRBJ2-3; D is possibly TRBD2 (6 bases). Germline assignment: CDR1 MNHEY and CDR2 SMNVEV (reference sequence). Trimming pared 3 bases from V and 6 bases from J, leaving 16 bases between. CDR3 size: 15 residues. DNA for the CDR3: TGTGCCAGCAGTTTCGCGGGGAGGCCGGTGGATACGCAGTATTTT. This sequence encodes CASSFAGRPVDTQYF.

The chain uses TRBV6-4 and TRBJ2-1; 7 nucleotides agree with TRBD1. The V and J ends lost 4 bases and 0 bases, in that order; junction bases with no gene match: 6. Germline CDR1 MRHNA, CDR2 SNTAGT. The CDR3 has 16 amino acids. CDR3 bases: TGTGCCAGCAGTGTCACCGGGACAGTCTCCTACAATGAGCAGTTCTTC. Residues: CASSVTGTVSYNEQFF.

With regard to this clone: Other DNA sequences in this sample translate to the same CDR3. The chain carries TRBV18 and TRBJ1-1, with 7 positions matching TRBD1. This CDR3 contains 14 residues. J gave up 0 bases and V 3 bases, and 1 base lay outside the gene matches. The V gene's germline CDR1 is KGHSH and CDR2 LQKENI. The CDR3 bases are TGTGCCAGCTCACCGACAGGGATGAACACTGAAGCTTTCTTT. This codes for CASSPTGMNTEAFF. Looking up the rest from reference TRBV18 and TRBJ1-1 gives the full variable domain: NAGVMQNPRHLVRRRGQEARLRCSPMKGHSHVYWYRQLPEEGLKFMVYLQKENIIDESGMPKERFSAEFPKEGPSILRIQQVVRGDSAAYFCASSPTGMNTEAFFGQGTRLTVV.

V is TRBV5-1 and J is TRBJ2-2, with D maybe TRBD1 (6 bases). Germline V CDR1 and CDR2: SGHRS, YFSETQ. With 3 bases removed from V and 0 bases from J, the gap between germline ends came to 9 bases. CDR3 length equals 15 residues. The CDR3 here is CASSSGAPNTGELFF. In DNA, the CDR3 is TGCGCCAGCAGCTCAGGGGCGCCGAACACCGGGGAGCTGTTTTTT.

V is TRBV2 and J is TRBJ1-6; D is possibly TRBD1 (5 bases). Germline V lookup: CDR1 SNHLY, CDR2 FYNNEI. V lost 8 bases, J lost 10 bases, and 9 bases lay in between. The CDR3 is 11 residues long. As DNA, the CDR3 is TGTGCCAGCTCTTGGGACTCACCCCTCCACTTT. It specifies CASSWDSPLHF.

This clone has a handful of counts. The chain is built from TRBV4-3 and TRBJ1-1; no reliable D call. Germline V gene data show CDR1 as LGHNA and CDR2 as YSLEER. Trimming removed 0 bases at V and 4 bases at J, with 6 bases between. The CDR3 is 13 amino acids. The DNA of the CDR3 is TGCGCCAGCAGCCAAGAAATTGCCACTGAAGCTTTCTTT. This sequence encodes CASSQEIATEAFF.

The rearrangement joins TRBV5-1 to TRBJ2-5; 10 nucleotides align to TRBD2. The ends lost 4 bases at V and 5 bases at J; junction bases unmatched: 17. Germline-derived CDR1 and CDR2 are SGHRS and YFSETQ. The CDR3 has 18 amino acids. CDR3 DNA sequence: TGCGCCAGCAGCAGGGTCGCGCTAGCGGGGGCCGAGGTGGAGACCCAGTACTTC. Encoded protein: CASSRVALAGAEVETQYF. Full variable domain (remainder filled in from reference TRBV5-1 and TRBJ2-5): KAGVTQTPRYLIKTRGQQVTLSCSPISGHRSVSWYQQTPGQGLQFLFEYFSETQRNKGNFPGRFSGRQFSNSRSEMNVSTLELGDSALYLCASSRVALAGAEVETQYFGPGTRLLVL.

This rearrangement joins TRBV21-1 to TRBJ2-7; TRBD1 reflects the table's D call only, with no check against the DNA. TRBV21-1 is a recognized pseudogene. This CDR3 has 14 residues. CDR3 protein: CASSKGHRFHEQYF. CDR3 nucleotide sequence: TGTGCCAGCAGCAAAGGACACAGGTTCCACGAGCAGTACTTC.

The chain recombines TRBV18 with TRBJ1-6, with 9 bases aligning to TRBD1. Trimming removed 5 bases from V and 8 bases from J; junction bases left unmatched: 7. Germline-derived CDR1 and CDR2 are KGHSH and LQKENI. This CDR3 has 15 residues. The CDR3 nucleotides are TGTGCCAGCTCAAAAACAGGGGGCGGTTATTCACCCCTCCACTTT. This translates into CASSKTGGGYSPLHF.

In regard to this clone: Distinct nucleotide sequences in the sample also encode this CDR3. This chain joins TRBV19 and TRBJ1-1; TRBD1 might be the D (5 bases). V was pared by 1 base and J by 0 bases, with 9 bases between. CDR1 is LNHDA and CDR2 is SQIVND in the germline V gene (reference sequence). This CDR3 region has 15 residues. This CDR3 is CASSIGGTLNTEAFF. CDR3 sequence (DNA): TGTGCCAGTAGTATAGGGGGCACTTTGAACACTGAAGCTTTCTTT.